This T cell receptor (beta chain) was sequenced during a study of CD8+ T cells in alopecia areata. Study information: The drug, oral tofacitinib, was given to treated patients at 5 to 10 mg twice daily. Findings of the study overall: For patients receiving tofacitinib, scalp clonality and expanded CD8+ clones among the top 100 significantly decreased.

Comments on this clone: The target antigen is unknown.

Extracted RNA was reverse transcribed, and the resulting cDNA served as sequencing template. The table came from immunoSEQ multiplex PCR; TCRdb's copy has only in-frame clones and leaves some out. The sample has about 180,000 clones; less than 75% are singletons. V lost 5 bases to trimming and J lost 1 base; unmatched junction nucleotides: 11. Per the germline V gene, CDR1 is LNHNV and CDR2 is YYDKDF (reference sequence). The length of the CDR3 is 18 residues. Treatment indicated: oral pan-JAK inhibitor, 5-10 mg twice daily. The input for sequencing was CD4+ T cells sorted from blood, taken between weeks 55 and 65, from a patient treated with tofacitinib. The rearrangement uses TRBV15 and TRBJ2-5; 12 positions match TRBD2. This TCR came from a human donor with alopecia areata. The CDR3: CATSVGPRLAGVQETQYF. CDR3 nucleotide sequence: TGTGCCACCAGCGTCGGACCCCGACTAGCGGGGGTCCAAGAGACCCAGTACTTC.